The 22 T cell receptor beta chains given below trace back to one sample, sequenced in a study of blood T cell repertoires in COVID-19 (dated by TCRdb to 2018 to 2020). Library creation used the immunoSEQ multiplex PCR assay. TCRdb obtained this table from immuneACCESS and retained in-frame rearrangements with V and J assigned. These tables miss some clones; where compared with another copy, unresolved V genes account for less than half of the shortfall, and the remainder is unexplained. The sample table lists some 140,000 clones, roughly 83% of them with a count of one. Of the sample, about 5% is held by the ten largest clones. Source material: peripheral blood. The origin of the receptors is a woman between 65 and 79 years old with COVID-19, enrolled during active disease.

This clone was detected only a few times. The chain links TRBV7-2 to TRBJ2-1; a weak D match, TRBD2 (6 bases). The germline V and J ends were trimmed by 5 bases and 2 bases, with 13 bases remaining between them. The germline gives CDR1 SGHTA, CDR2 FQGNSA. The CDR3 is 15 residues long. Here the CDR3 DNA reads TGTGCCAGCAGCGGGCTAGCGACTACCTACAATGAGCAGTTCTTC. This codes for CASSGLATTYNEQFF.

Remarks on this clone: Within the sample, other DNA sequences also encode this same CDR3. The chain uses TRBV5-5 and TRBJ1-6, with TRBD1 matching 8 bases. This CDR3 has 16 residues. The J segment lost 7 bases and the V segment lost 0 bases, leaving 6 bases of the junction unmatched. Germline V CDR1 and CDR2: SGHKS, YYEKEE (reference sequence). CDR3 protein: CASSLDPGGGNSPLHF. In DNA, the CDR3 is TGTGCCAGCAGCTTGGACCCAGGGGGCGGAAATTCACCCCTCCACTTT.

The CDR3 sequence is CASSPGIPASTDTQYF. CDR3 bases: TGTGCCAGCAGCCCCGGGATACCGGCCAGCACAGATACGCAGTATTTT. The chain uses TRBV21-1 and TRBJ2-3; TRBD2 reflects the table's D call only, with no check against the DNA. TRBV21-1 is given as a pseudogene. This CDR3 region has 16 residues.

The CDR3 spells CASSLDSFNYGYTF. The CDR3 bases are TGCGCCAGCAGCCTCGACAGTTTTAACTATGGCTACACCTTC. The gene calls are TRBV5-1 and TRBJ1-2, with a weak D call TRBD1 (5 bases). V was shortened by 4 bases and J by 1 base, with 11 bases between the two germline ends. Germline V gene data show CDR1 as SGHRS and CDR2 as YFSETQ. This CDR3 has 14 residues.

The chain has TRBV7-3 and TRBJ2-5; 8 bases map to TRBD2. The J segment lost 4 bases and the V segment lost 5 bases, leaving 12 bases of the junction unmatched. Looked up from germline, CDR1 is SGHTA and CDR2 is FQGTGA. The CDR3 has 16 residues. The CDR3 region is CASSREGGSPLETQYF. The CDR3 DNA is TGTGCCAGCAGCCGGGAGGGTGGGTCTCCCCTAGAGACCCAGTACTTC.

This chain joins TRBV24-1 and TRBJ1-4; D may be TRBD1 (5 bases). V lost 5 bases, J lost 3 bases, and 15 bases lay in between. From germline, CDR1 is KGHDR and CDR2 SFDVKD. The CDR3 totals 16 residues. The CDR3 here is CATSGQGGAANEKLFF. Written as DNA, the CDR3 is TGTGCCACCAGTGGCCAGGGAGGGGCGGCTAATGAAAAACTGTTTTTT.

The genes are TRBV2 and TRBJ1-5; no definite D call. The CDR3 contains 16 residues. Germline CDR1 and CDR2: SNHLY and FYNNEI. Trimming removed 3 bases at V and 0 bases at J, with 12 bases between. This chain's CDR3 is CASSELSAYSNQPQHF. In DNA form, the CDR3 reads TGTGCCAGCAGTGAGTTGTCAGCGTATAGCAATCAGCCCCAGCATTTT.

The chain employs TRBV10-3 and TRBJ1-2, with 7 nucleotides matching TRBD1. V trimming: 6 bases; J trimming: 7 bases; junction bases outside the gene matches: 14. The CDR3 totals 15 residues. Germline V gene lookup returns CDR1 ENHRY and CDR2 SYGVKD. The CDR3 protein is CAIRGDRERLTGYTF. The CDR3 DNA is TGTGCCATCAGAGGTGACAGGGAAAGGCTGACTGGCTACACCTTC.

The V call is TRBV15, the J call TRBJ2-7, with 8 positions matching TRBD2. V trimming: 0 bases; J trimming: 3 bases; junction bases outside the gene matches: 19. CDR1 is LNHNV and CDR2 is YYDKDF in the germline V gene (reference sequence). CDR3 size: 20 residues. The DNA of the CDR3 is TGTGCCACCAGCAGAGATCTCGGAAGGCTTGGGCAGGGACTAGACTACGAGCAGTACTTC. Residues: CATSRDLGRLGQGLDYEQYF. Filled out from reference TRBV15 and TRBJ2-7, the complete variable domain reads DAMVIQNPRYQVTQFGKPVTLSCSQTLNHNVMYWYQQKSSQAPKLLFHYYDKDFNNEADTPDNFQSRRPNTSFCFLDIRSPGLGDTAMYLCATSRDLGRLGQGLDYEQYFGPGTRLTVT.

The J gene is TRBJ2-3, the V gene TRBV7-2, with a tentative D call TRBD2 (6 bases). The ends were cut back, 3 bases at V and 5 bases at J, with 12 bases in the middle. CDR1 is SGHTA and CDR2 is FQGNSA in the germline V gene. This CDR3 has 14 residues. The CDR3, as DNA: TGTGCCAGCAGCTTGAGGAGGGGCGGAGATACGCAGTATTTT. This sequence encodes CASSLRRGGDTQYF.

The chain couples TRBV5-6 to TRBJ2-2; D may be TRBD2 (7 bases). The CDR3 contains 16 residues. In germline, CDR1 is SGHDT, CDR2 YYEEEE. V was trimmed by 4 bases and J by 0 bases, leaving 13 bases between them. The CDR3 DNA reads TGTGCCAGCAGCCGCAAGGGGGGGCCGAACACCGGGGAGCTGTTTTTT. Its protein is CASSRKGGPNTGELFF.

The J gene is TRBJ2-7, the V gene TRBV9; 11 bases line up with TRBD1. The CDR3 covers 14 residues. Germline V gives CDR1 SGDLS, CDR2 YYNGEE. The V and J ends lost 8 bases and 0 bases, in that order; junction bases with no gene match: 4. Written as DNA, the CDR3 is TGTGCCAGTGGGACAGGGGGGAGCTCCTACGAGCAGTACTTC. Encoded protein: CASGTGGSSYEQYF.

This rearrangement joins TRBV4-3 to TRBJ1-1; D is perhaps TRBD1 (6 bases). CDR1 is LGHNA and CDR2 is YSLEER in the germline V gene. This CDR3 comprises 13 residues. Trimming stripped 4 bases from V and 7 bases from J, with 13 bases between. CDR3 in amino acids: CASSRGTGLEAFF. The CDR3 DNA sequence: TGCGCCAGCAGCCGCGGAACAGGGCTTGAAGCTTTCTTT.

This chain links TRBV7-4 with TRBJ2-3, with 10 bases aligning to TRBD1. The CDR3 sequence is 19 residues long. Germline CDR1 and CDR2: SGHVT and SQSDAQ. J lost 6 bases, V lost 5 bases, and 20 bases had no gene match. DNA for the CDR3: TGTGCCAGCAGCACCGTGGGGACAGGGGTTTTAACGGGTGAGGATACGCAGTATTTT. Protein product: CASSTVGTGVLTGEDTQYF.

This clone appeared a few times. This rearrangement joins TRBV11-2 to TRBJ1-1, with 7 positions matching TRBD1. Germline trimming cut 5 bases from V and 8 bases from J; bases unmatched to any gene: 14. Germline V gene sequence: CDR1 SGHAT, CDR2 FQNNGV. The CDR3 contains 15 residues. CDR3 sequence (DNA): TGTGCCAGCAGCCACCCCCCCCAGACAGGGACCGAAGCTTTCTTT. This encodes CASSHPPQTGTEAFF.

This chain connects TRBV20-1 to TRBJ2-5, with unresolved D. The CDR3 runs 11 residues. V lost 6 bases and J 4 bases, leaving 9 bases between the germline ends. Germline lookup yields CDR1 DFQATT and CDR2 SNEGSKA (reference sequence). The CDR3 sequence: CSAPSTETQYF. DNA for the CDR3: TGCAGTGCCCCTAGTACAGAGACCCAGTACTTC.

The V gene is TRBV19, the J gene TRBJ2-7, with TRBD2 matching over 7 bases. This CDR3 comprises 14 residues. CDR1 and CDR2 from the germline V gene are LNHDA and SQIVND (reference sequence). With V trimmed by 9 bases and J by 3 bases, 11 bases remained unmatched. CDR3 sequence: CARDLAEQYYEQYF. For the CDR3, the DNA is TGTGCCAGAGACCTAGCGGAGCAATACTACGAGCAGTACTTC.

This rearrangement joins TRBV7-7 to TRBJ1-2, with D possibly TRBD1 on 5 matching bases. V was pared by 2 bases and J by 6 bases, with 13 bases between. This CDR3 contains 14 residues. The germline V gene has CDR1 SSHAT and CDR2 FNYEAQ (reference sequence). CDR3 nucleotides: TGTGCCAGCAGCTTAAAGGGGAAGGACAATGGCTACACCTTC. It yields the protein CASSLKGKDNGYTF.

V and J are TRBV7-2 and TRBJ1-2; 8 nucleotides align to TRBD1. The CDR3 covers 14 residues. With V trimmed by 3 bases and J by 7 bases, 7 bases remained unmatched. Germline CDR1 is SGHTA and CDR2 is FQGNSA. CDR3 amino acids: CASSFNQGAGGYTF. The DNA of the CDR3 is TGTGCCAGCAGCTTCAATCAGGGGGCGGGTGGCTACACCTTC.

The rearrangement joins TRBV6-2 or TRBV6-3 to TRBJ2-7; the match to TRBD1 covers 7 bases. Trimming removed 4 bases from V and 5 bases from J; junction bases left unmatched: 14. Germline V gene sequence: CDR1 MNHEY, CDR2 SVGEGT. The length of the CDR3 is 16 residues. CDR3 protein: CASSSQARGLLHEQYF. The CDR3 bases are TGTGCCAGCAGTTCCCAGGCGAGGGGGCTTCTCCACGAGCAGTACTTC.

V and J are TRBV10-3 and TRBJ2-5; D is perhaps TRBD1 (5 bases). Germline V gives CDR1 ENHRY, CDR2 SYGVKD. V was clipped by 2 bases and J by 3 bases, with 7 bases between them. CDR3 length equals 13 residues. The CDR3 region is CAISEAGKETQYF. In DNA, the CDR3 is TGTGCCATCAGTGAGGCAGGGAAAGAGACCCAGTACTTC.

The chain joins TRBV2 to TRBJ1-6; D unresolved. Trimming stripped 6 bases from V and 3 bases from J, with 15 bases between. Germline V gene data show CDR1 as SNHLY and CDR2 as FYNNEI. CDR3 length equals 16 residues. The CDR3, as DNA: TGTGCCAGCAGCTCCTACGGGGTGGGCTATAATTCACCCCTCCACTTT. The encoded protein is CASSSYGVGYNSPLHF.